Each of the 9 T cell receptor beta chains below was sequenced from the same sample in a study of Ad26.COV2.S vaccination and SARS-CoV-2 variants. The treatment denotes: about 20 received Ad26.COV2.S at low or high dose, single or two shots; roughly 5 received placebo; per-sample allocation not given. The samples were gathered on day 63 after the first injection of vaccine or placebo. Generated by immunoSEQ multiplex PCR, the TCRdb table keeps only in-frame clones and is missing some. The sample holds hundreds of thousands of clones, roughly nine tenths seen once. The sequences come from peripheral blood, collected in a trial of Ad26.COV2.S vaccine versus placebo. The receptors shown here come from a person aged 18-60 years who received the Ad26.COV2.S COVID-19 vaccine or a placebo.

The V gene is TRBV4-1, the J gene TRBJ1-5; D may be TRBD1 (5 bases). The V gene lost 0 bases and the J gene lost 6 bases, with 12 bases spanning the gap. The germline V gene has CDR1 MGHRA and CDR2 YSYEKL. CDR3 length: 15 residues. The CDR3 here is CASSQDTYGGQPQHF. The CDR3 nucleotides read TGCGCCAGCAGCCAAGATACGTACGGGGGTCAGCCCCAGCATTTT.

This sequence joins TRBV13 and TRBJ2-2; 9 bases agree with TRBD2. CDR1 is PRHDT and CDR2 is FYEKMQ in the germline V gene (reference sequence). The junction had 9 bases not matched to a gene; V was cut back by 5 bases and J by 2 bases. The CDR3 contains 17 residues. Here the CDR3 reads CASSLRRREGNTGELFF. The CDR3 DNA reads TGTGCCAGCAGCCTTAGGAGGCGGGAGGGCAACACCGGGGAGCTGTTTTTT. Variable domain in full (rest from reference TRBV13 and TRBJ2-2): AAGVIQSPRHLIKEKRETATLKCYPIPRHDTVYWYQQGPGQDPQFLISFYEKMQSDKGSIPDRFSAQQFSDYHSELNMSSLELGDSALYFCASSLRRREGNTGELFFGEGSRLTVL.

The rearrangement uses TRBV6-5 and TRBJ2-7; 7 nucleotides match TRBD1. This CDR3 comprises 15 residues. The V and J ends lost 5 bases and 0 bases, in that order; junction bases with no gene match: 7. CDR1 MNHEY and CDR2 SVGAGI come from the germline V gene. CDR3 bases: TGTGCCAGCAGTCGCGACAGGGATCGCTCCTACGAGCAGTACTTC. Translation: CASSRDRDRSYEQYF.

The CDR3 spells CSVEPSHRQGEAFF. Here the CDR3 DNA reads TGCAGCGTTGAACCCTCCCATCGACAGGGAGAAGCTTTCTTT. This chain links TRBV29-1 with TRBJ1-1, with 7 positions matching TRBD1. From germline, CDR1 is SQVTM and CDR2 ANQGSEA. Losses at the gene ends were 2 bases for V and 8 bases for J; bases not matched to a gene: 11. This CDR3 comprises 14 residues. Filled out from reference TRBV29-1 and TRBJ1-1, the complete variable domain reads SAVISQKPSRDICQRGTSLTIQCQVDSQVTMMFWYRQQPGQSLTLIATANQGSEATYESGFVIDKFPISRPNLTFSTLTVSNMSPEDSSIYLCSVEPSHRQGEAFFGQGTRLTVV.

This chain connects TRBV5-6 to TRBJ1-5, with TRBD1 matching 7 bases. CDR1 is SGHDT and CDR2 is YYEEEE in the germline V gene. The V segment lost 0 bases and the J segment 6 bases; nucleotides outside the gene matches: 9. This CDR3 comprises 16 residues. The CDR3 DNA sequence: TGTGCCAGCAGCTTGGGCCCCGGGACAGTGGCTCAGCCCCAGCATTTT. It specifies CASSLGPGTVAQPQHF.

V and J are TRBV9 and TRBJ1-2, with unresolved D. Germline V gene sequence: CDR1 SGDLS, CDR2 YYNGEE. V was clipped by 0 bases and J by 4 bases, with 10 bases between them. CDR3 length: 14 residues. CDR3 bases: TGTGCCAGCAGCGTAGCTGGCCAGAGCTATGGCTACACCTTC. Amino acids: CASSVAGQSYGYTF.

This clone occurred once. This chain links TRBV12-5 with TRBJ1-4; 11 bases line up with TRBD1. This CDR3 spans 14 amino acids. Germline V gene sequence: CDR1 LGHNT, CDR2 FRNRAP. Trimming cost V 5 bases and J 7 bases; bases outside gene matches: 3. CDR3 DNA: TGTGCTAGTGGTCTTGGACAGGGGGCTGAAAAACTGTTTTTT. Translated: CASGLGQGAEKLFF.

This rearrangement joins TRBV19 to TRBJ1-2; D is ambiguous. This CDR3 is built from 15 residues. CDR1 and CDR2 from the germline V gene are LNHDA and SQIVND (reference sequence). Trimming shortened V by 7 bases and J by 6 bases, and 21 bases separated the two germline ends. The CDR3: CASNHGIERWNGYTF. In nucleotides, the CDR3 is TGTGCCAGTAATCACGGGATCGAGAGATGGAATGGCTACACCTTC.

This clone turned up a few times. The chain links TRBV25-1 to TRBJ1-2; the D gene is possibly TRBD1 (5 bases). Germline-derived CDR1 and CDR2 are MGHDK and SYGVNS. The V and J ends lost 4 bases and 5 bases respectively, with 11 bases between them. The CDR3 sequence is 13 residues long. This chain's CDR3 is CASSAGTGYGYTF. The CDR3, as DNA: TGTGCCAGCAGTGCGGGGACGGGATATGGCTACACCTTC.